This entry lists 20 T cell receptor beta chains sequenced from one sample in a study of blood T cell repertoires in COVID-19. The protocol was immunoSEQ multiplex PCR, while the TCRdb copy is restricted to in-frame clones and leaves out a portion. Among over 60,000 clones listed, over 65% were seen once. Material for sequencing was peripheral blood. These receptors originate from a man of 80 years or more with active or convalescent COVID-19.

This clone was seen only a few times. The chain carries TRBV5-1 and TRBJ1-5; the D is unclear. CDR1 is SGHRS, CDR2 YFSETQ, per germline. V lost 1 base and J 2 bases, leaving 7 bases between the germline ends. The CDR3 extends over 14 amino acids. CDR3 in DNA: TGCGCCAGCAGCTTGTTCCCGGGCAATCAGCCCCAGCATTTT. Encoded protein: CASSLFPGNQPQHF.

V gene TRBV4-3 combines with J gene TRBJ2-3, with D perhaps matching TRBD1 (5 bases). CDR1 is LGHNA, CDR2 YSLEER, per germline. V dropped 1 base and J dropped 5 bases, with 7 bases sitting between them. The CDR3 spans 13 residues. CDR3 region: CASSQGGLDTQYF. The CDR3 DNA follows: TGCGCCAGCAGCCAAGGGGGCCTAGATACGCAGTATTTT.

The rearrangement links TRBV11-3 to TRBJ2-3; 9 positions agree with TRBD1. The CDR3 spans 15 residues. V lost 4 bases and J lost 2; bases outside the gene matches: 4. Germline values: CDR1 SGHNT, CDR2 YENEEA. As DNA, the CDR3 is TGTGCCAGCAGCTACGGACAGGGGTACACAGATACGCAGTATTTT. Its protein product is CASSYGQGYTDTQYF.

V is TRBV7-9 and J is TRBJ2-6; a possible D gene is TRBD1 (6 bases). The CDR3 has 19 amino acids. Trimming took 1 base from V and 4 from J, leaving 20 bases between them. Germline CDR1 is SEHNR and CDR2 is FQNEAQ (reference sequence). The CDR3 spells CASSLGAGGSGSGANVLTF. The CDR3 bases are TGTGCCAGCAGCTTAGGCGCTGGGGGCTCGGGGAGCGGGGCCAACGTCCTGACTTTC.

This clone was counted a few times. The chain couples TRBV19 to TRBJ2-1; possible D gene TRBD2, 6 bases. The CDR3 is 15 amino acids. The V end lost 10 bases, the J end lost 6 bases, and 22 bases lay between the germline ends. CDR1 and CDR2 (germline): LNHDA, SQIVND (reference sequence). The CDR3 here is CATTRGLLKINEQFF. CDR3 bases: TGTGCCACAACGCGGGGTCTCCTAAAAATCAATGAGCAGTTCTTC.

The CDR3 sequence: CATSDRQGKAYEQYF. CDR3 DNA sequence: TGTGCCACCAGTGATCGACAGGGTAAAGCCTACGAGCAGTACTTC. The chain carries TRBV24-1 and TRBJ2-7; 7 bases line up with TRBD1. Germline CDR1 is KGHDR and CDR2 is SFDVKD. The CDR3 is 15 residues long. V gave up 3 bases and J gave up 2 bases; unmatched junction bases: 6.

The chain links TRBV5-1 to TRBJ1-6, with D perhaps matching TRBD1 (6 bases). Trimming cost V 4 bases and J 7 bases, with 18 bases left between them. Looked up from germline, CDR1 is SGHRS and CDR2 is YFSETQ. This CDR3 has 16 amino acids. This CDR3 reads CASSTQTGPTNSPLHF. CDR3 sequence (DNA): TGCGCCAGCAGCACCCAGACAGGCCCCACGAATTCACCCCTCCACTTT.

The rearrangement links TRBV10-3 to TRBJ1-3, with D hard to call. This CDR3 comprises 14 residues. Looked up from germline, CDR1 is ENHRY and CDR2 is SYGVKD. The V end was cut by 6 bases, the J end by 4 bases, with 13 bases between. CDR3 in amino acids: CAIRRGRAGNTIYF. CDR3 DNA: TGTGCCATCAGGCGTGGGCGGGCGGGAAACACCATATATTTT.

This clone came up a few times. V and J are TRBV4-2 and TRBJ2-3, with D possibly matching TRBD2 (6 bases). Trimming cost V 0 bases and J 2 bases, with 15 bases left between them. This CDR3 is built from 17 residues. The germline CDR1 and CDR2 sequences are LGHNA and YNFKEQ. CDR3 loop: CASSQDGSSGLTDTQYF. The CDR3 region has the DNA TGTGCCAGCAGCCAAGATGGTAGTAGCGGTCTCACAGATACGCAGTATTTT.

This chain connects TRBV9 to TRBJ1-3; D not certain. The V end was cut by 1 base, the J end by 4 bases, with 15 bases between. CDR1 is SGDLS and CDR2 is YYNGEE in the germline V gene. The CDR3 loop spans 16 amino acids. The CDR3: CASSVSPLDYGNTIYF. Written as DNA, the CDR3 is TGTGCCAGCAGCGTAAGTCCCCTCGACTACGGAAACACCATATATTTT. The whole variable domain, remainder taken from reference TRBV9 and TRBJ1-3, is DSGVTQTPKHLITATGQRVTLRCSPRSGDLSVYWYQQSLDQGLQFLIQYYNGEERAKGNILERFSAQQFPDLHSELNLSSLELGDSALYFCASSVSPLDYGNTIYFGEGSWLTVV.

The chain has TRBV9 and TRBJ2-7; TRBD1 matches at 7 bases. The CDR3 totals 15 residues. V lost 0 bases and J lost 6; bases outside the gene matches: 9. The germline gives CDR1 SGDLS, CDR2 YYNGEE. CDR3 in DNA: TGTGCCAGCAGCGTAGGAGAGGGACAGCCCTTCGAGCAGTACTTC. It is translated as CASSVGEGQPFEQYF.

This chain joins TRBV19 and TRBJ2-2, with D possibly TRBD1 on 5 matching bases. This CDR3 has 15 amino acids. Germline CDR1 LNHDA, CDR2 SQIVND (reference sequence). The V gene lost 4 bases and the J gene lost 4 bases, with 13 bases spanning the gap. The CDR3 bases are TGTGCCAGTAGTAGCGCAGGGTCGGGCACCGGGGAGCTGTTTTTT. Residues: CASSSAGSGTGELFF.

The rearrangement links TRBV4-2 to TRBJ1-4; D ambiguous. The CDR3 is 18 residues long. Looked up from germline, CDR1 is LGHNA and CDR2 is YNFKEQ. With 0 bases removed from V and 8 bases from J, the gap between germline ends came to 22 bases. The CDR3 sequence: CASSQDPFSGRPWEKLFF. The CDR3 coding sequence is TGTGCCAGCAGCCAAGATCCCTTTTCAGGAAGACCTTGGGAAAAACTGTTTTTT.

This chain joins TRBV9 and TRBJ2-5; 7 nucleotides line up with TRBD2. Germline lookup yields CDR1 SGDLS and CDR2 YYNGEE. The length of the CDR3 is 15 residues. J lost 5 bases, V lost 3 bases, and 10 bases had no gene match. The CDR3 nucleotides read TGTGCCAGCAGCGAGGGACTACGGGGACGCGAGACCCAGTACTTC. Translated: CASSEGLRGRETQYF.

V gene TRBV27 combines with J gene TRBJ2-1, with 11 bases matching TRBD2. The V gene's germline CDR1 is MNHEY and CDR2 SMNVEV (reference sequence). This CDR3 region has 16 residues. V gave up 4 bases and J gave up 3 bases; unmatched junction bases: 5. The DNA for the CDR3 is TGTGCCAGCAGTTCGGCTAGCGGGAGGAGCTACAATGAGCAGTTCTTC. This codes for CASSSASGRSYNEQFF.

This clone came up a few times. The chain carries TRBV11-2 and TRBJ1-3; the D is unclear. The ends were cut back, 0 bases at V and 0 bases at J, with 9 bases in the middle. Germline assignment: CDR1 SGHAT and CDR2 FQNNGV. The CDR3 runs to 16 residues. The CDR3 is CASSLDHGRSGNTIYF. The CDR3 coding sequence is TGTGCCAGCAGCTTAGATCATGGCCGCTCTGGAAACACCATATATTTT.

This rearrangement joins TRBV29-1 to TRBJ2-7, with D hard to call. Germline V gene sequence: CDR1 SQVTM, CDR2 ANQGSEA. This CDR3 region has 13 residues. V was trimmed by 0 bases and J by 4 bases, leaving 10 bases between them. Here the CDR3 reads CSVEEGRGYEQYF. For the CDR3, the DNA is TGCAGCGTTGAAGAAGGCAGAGGTTACGAGCAGTACTTC.

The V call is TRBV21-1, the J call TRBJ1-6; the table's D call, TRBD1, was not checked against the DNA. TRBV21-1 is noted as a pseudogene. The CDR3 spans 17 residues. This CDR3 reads CASVLRHGQGSNSPLHF. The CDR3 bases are TGTGCCAGCGTCTTGCGGCACGGACAGGGGTCTAATTCACCCCTCCACTTT.

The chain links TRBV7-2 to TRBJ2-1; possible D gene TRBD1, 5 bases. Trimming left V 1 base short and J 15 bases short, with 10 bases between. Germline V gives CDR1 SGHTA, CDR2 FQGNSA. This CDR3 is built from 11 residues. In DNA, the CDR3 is TGTGCCAGCAGCTTAGTAGGGGCGTGGTTCTTC. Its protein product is CASSLVGAWFF.

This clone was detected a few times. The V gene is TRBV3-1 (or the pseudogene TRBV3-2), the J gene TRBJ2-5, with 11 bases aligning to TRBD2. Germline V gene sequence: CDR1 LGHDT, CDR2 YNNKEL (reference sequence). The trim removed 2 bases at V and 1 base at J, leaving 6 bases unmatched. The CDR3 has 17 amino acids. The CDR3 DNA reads TGTGCCAGCAGCCAACTTTATAGCGGGGGGGTCCAAGAGACCCAGTACTTC. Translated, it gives CASSQLYSGGVQETQYF.